This T cell receptor beta chain is drawn from a study of blood T cell repertoires in COVID-19. Per the germline V gene, CDR1 is SGHRS and CDR2 is YFSETQ. The CDR3 has 13 amino acids. Trimming pared 0 bases from V and 6 bases from J, leaving 9 bases between. Clones were sequenced by immunoSEQ multiplex PCR, and TCRdb holds only the in-frame ones, with some missing. The sample records 200,000 to 250,000 clones, roughly three quarters being singletons. The V and J genes are TRBV5-1 and TRBJ1-2; possible D gene TRBD1, 5 bases. This receptor was identified in a woman aged 40-49 years with active or convalescent COVID-19. Sequenced input: peripheral blood. The chain's CDR3 is CASSLEGSNGYTF. The CDR3 nucleotides read TGCGCCAGCAGCTTGGAGGGGTCGAATGGCTACACCTTC.